This TCR beta chain was identified in a study of T-cell memory formation after mild COVID-19. Each CDR3 protein gets one entry after TCRdb re-called the 5' RACE reads with MiXCR. The sample contains 270,000 or so distinct CDR3 sequences, under 20% of which appear only once. Germline CDR1 is GTSNPN and CDR2 is SVGIG (reference sequence). V lost 1 base and J lost 5; bases outside the gene matches: 4. The CDR3 is 13 residues long. Sample: PBMCs or a T cell subset sorted from them (not recorded which). The V and J genes are TRBV30 and TRBJ2-7; 8 nucleotides match TRBD2. This sequence was found in a man in his late teens or twenties who had mild COVID-19 (a few samples of this study predate the infection). Cell type and time point are not known. CDR3: CAWSDGGGNEQYF. In DNA form, the CDR3 reads TGTGCCTGGAGTGACGGGGGGGGCAACGAGCAGTACTTC.